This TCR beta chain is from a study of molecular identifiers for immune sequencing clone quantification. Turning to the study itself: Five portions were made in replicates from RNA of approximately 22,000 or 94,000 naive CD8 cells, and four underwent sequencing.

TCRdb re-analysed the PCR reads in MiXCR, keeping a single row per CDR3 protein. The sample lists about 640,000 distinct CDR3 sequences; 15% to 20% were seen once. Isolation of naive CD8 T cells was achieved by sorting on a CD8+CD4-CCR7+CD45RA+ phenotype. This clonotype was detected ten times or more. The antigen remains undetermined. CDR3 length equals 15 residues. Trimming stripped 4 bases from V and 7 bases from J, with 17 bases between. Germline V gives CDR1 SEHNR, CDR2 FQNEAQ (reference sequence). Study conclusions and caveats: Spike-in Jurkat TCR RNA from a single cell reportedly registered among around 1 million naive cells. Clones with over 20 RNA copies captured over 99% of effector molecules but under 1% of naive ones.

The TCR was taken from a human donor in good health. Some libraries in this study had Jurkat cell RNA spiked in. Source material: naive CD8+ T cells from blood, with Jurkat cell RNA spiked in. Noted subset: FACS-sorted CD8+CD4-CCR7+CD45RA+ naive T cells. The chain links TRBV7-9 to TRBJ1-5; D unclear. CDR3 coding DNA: TGTGCCAGCAGCTCCGATATAATTAGCGGGCAGCCCCAGCATTTT. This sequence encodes CASSSDIISGQPQHF.